The 8 T cell receptor beta chains listed next were all sequenced from one sample in a study of T cells after posttransplantation cyclophosphamide. A marrow graft followed busulfan-fludarabine conditioning, with cyclophosphamide on days +3 and +4. The table came from immunoSEQ multiplex PCR; TCRdb's copy has only in-frame clones and leaves some out. The table lists about 10,000 clones, around 80% of them singletons. Material: PBMCs, obtained roughly 250 weeks after a stem cell transplant with posttransplant cyclophosphamide. These receptors all come from a female patient in her forties who received an allogeneic stem cell transplant from a related donor, was CMV-positive, and had no GVHD. The T cells may partly be graft donor cells.

The chain couples TRBV5-1 to TRBJ1-3; the D gene is possibly TRBD1 (6 bases). The CDR3 contains 16 residues. Germline CDR1 is SGHRS and CDR2 is YFSETQ. V was trimmed by 0 bases and J by 3 bases, leaving 13 bases between them. The CDR3 loop reads CASSLAGAWGGNTIYF. CDR3 sequence (DNA): TGCGCCAGCAGCTTGGCAGGGGCCTGGGGTGGAAACACCATATATTTT.

The chain joins TRBV19 to TRBJ2-2, with D possibly matching TRBD2 (5 bases). Trimming removed 7 bases from V and 0 bases from J, with 15 bases in between. This CDR3 spans 16 amino acids. CDR1 LNHDA and CDR2 SQIVND come from the germline V gene (reference sequence). The CDR3 loop is CASNTPQEANTGELFF. In DNA form, the CDR3 reads TGTGCCAGTAACACCCCCCAGGAGGCGAACACCGGGGAGCTGTTTTTT.

The CDR3 DNA reads as TGTGCCAGCAGCCACCAGCGGGGGGGCCAGAATGAGCAGTTCTTC. Its translation is CASSHQRGGQNEQFF. The genes are TRBV11-1 and TRBJ2-1; 10 nucleotides line up with TRBD2. V dropped 5 bases and J dropped 7; count of bases not matched to a gene: 8. The CDR3 is 15 amino acids. Looked up from germline, CDR1 is SGHAT and CDR2 is FQDESV (reference sequence).

This clone was recorded once. V is TRBV29-1 and J is TRBJ1-3; D uncertain. V lost 5 bases and J lost 0, with 5 bases in between. Germline CDR1 SQVTM, CDR2 ANQGSEA. The CDR3 spans 12 residues. The chain's CDR3 is CSVRSSGNTIYF. The CDR3 nucleotides are TGCAGCGTTAGGAGCTCTGGAAACACCATATATTTT. The full variable domain, in which reference TRBV29-1 and TRBJ1-3 provide the parts outside the CDR3, is SAVISQKPSRDICQRGTSLTIQCQVDSQVTMMFWYRQQPGQSLTLIATANQGSEATYESGFVIDKFPISRPNLTFSTLTVSNMSPEDSSIYLCSVRSSGNTIYFGEGSWLTVV.

The chain has TRBV2 and TRBJ1-2; 7 bases align to TRBD1. Germline CDR1 and CDR2: SNHLY and FYNNEI. The CDR3 length is 14 residues. The J segment lost 3 bases and the V segment lost 7 bases, leaving 8 bases of the junction unmatched. The CDR3 bases are TGTGCCAGCAATGGGGCAGGGACAGACTATGGCTACACCTTC. As protein: CASNGAGTDYGYTF. The full variable domain, with the rest looked up from reference TRBV2 and TRBJ1-2, is EPEVTQTPSHQVTQMGQEVILRCVPISNHLYFYWYRQILGQKVEFLVSFYNNEISEKSEIFDDQFSVERPDGSNFTLKIRSTKLEDSAMYFCASNGAGTDYGYTFGSGTRLTVV.

The V and J genes are TRBV4-1 and TRBJ2-2; TRBD1 is a possible D gene (6 bases). The CDR3 runs to 14 residues. Germline V gene sequence: CDR1 MGHRA, CDR2 YSYEKL. V was trimmed by 5 bases and J by 5 bases, leaving 12 bases between them. CDR3 sequence (DNA): TGCGCCAGCAGCTCTTACAGGGTTACCGGGGAGCTGTTTTTT. Its protein is CASSSYRVTGELFF.

The genes are TRBV5-1 and TRBJ2-7, with 9 nucleotides matching TRBD1. The CDR3 is 15 amino acids. Germline V lookup: CDR1 SGHRS, CDR2 YFSETQ. Trimming removed 5 bases from V and 5 bases from J; junction bases left unmatched: 11. In nucleotides, the CDR3 is TGCGCCAGCAGGTGGGGTTGGACAGGGGACCACGAGCAGTACTTC. As protein: CASRWGWTGDHEQYF. The full variable domain, its missing parts supplied by reference TRBV5-1 and TRBJ2-7, is KAGVTQTPRYLIKTRGQQVTLSCSPISGHRSVSWYQQTPGQGLQFLFEYFSETQRNKGNFPGRFSGRQFSNSRSEMNVSTLELGDSALYLCASRWGWTGDHEQYFGPGTRLTVT.

The chain couples TRBV11-1 to TRBJ2-2, with a tentative D call TRBD2 (6 bases). Trimming shortened V by 8 bases and J by 0 bases, and 13 bases separated the two germline ends. Germline values: CDR1 SGHAT, CDR2 FQDESV (reference sequence). The CDR3 has 15 residues. CDR3 in DNA: TGTGCCAGCCGGAGGGGAACGTCGAACACCGGGGAGCTGTTTTTT. Translation gives CASRRGTSNTGELFF.